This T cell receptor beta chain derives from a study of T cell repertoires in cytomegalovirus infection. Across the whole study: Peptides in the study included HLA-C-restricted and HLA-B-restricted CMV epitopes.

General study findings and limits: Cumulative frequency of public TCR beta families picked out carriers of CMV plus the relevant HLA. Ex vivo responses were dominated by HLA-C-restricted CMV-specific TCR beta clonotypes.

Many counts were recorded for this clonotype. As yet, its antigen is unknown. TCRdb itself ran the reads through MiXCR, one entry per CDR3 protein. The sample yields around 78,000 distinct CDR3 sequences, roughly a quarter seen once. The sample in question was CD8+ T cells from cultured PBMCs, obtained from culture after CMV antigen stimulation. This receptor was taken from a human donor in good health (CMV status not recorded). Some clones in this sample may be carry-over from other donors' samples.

CDR3 residues: CASSLLTSGQETQYF. The CDR3, as DNA: TGTGCCAGCAGCTTGCTTACTAGCGGCCAAGAGACCCAGTACTTC. This chain uses TRBV7-2 with TRBJ2-5, with 8 bases identical to TRBD2. V gave up 3 bases and J gave up 1 base; unmatched junction bases: 4. The V gene's germline CDR1 is SGHTA and CDR2 FQGNSA. The CDR3 extends over 15 amino acids.